Below, one TCR beta chain is given with its context. Antigen: not known. The sample is drawn from a study of PD-1 blockade in mismatch repair-deficient tumors. The overall study: Enrolled about 2013-2017, patients had progressing, pretreated mismatch repair-deficient cancers of approximately 13 types.

General study results and limits: Tumor-resident clones, often absent from pretreatment blood, expanded after pembrolizumab and then contracted.

Clones were sequenced by immunoSEQ multiplex PCR, and TCRdb holds only the in-frame ones, with some missing. This sample has tens of thousands of clones, with around 80% found just once. CDR1 and CDR2 (germline): LGHNA, YSLEER. V shed 0 bases and J shed 5 bases, with 7 bases lying between them. CDR3 size: 14 residues. This rearrangement joins TRBV4-3 to TRBJ2-2; D is unresolved. The sequences come from peripheral blood, collected 4 weeks after starting pembrolizumab. The clonotype was recovered from an adult with mismatch repair-deficient cancer. The CDR3 DNA sequence: TGCGCCAGCAGCCAAGAACTTGGGACCGGGGAGCTGTTTTTT. It codes for CASSQELGTGELFF.